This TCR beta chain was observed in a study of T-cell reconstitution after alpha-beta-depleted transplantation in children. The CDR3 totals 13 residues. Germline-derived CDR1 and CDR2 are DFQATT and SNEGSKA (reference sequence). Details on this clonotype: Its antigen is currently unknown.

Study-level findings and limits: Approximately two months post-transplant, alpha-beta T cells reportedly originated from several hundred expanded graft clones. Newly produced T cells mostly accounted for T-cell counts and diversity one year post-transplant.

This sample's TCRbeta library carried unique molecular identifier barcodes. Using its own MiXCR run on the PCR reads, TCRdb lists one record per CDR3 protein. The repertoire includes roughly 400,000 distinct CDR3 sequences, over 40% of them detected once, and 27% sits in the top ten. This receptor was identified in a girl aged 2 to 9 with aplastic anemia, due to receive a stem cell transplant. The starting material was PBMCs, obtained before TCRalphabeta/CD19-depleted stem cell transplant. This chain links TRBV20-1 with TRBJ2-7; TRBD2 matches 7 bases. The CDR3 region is CSVVGSGPYEQYF. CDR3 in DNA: TGCAGCGTAGTAGGTAGCGGGCCCTACGAGCAGTACTTC.